Listed below are T cell receptor beta chains from one sample, sequenced in a study of blood T cells in healthy people across ages. TCRdb independently ran MiXCR on the 5' RACE reads; one entry per CDR3 protein. The sample has around 1,800,000 distinct CDR3 sequences, more than 35% seen once. Sequenced material: blood. These receptors all come from a human donor in good health. Both conserved end residues are part of each CDR3. Fields, in order: V gene, clone size, D gene, J gene, CDR3 protein, CDR3 DNA. D genes are given only for firm matches. Rows may omit the clone size; those that give it use once, few, many or a size class.

>TRBV7-2|many|-|TRBJ2-5
CASSLAARIQETQYF
TGTGCCAGCAGCTTAGCGGCACGCATCCAAGAGACCCAGTACTTC
>TRBV15|once|-|TRBJ1-2
CATSRVFGDQDGYTF
TGTGCCACCAGCAGAGTGTTCGGGGACCAAGATGGCTACACCTTC
>TRBV7-9|once|TRBD1|TRBJ1-2
CASSFNDRGLYGYGYTF
TGTGCCAGCAGCTTCAACGACAGGGGGCTCTATGGCTATGGCTACACCTTC
>TRBV12-3/TRBV12-4|few|-|TRBJ1-1
CASRGQGADYEAFF
TGTGCCAGCAGGGGCCAGGGAGCTGACTATGAAGCTTTCTTT
>TRBV4-2|-|TRBD2|TRBJ2-1
CAGSQGRSGNSYNEQFF
TGTGCCGGCAGCCAAGGGAGAAGCGGGAACTCCTACAATGAGCAGTTCTTC
>TRBV29-1|-|-|TRBJ1-3
CSVAGITGNTIYF
TGCAGCGTTGCAGGGATAACCGGAAACACCATATATTTT
>TRBV28|few|-|TRBJ1-5
CASSYLSTGNQPQHF
TGTGCCAGCAGTTACCTCTCTACAGGGAATCAGCCCCAGCATTTT
>TRBV7-2|-|-|TRBJ1-2
CASSFRVFNYGYTF
TGTGCCAGCAGCTTTAGAGTTTTTAACTATGGCTACACCTTC
>TRBV5-1|-|-|TRBJ2-7
CASSSKIGDLSYEQYF
TGCGCCAGCAGCTCTAAAATAGGGGACCTATCCTACGAGCAGTACTTC
>TRBV29-1|few|-|TRBJ1-2
CSAVTEANYGYTF
TGCAGCGCCGTGACGGAAGCTAACTATGGCTACACCTTC
>TRBV4-3|-|-|TRBJ1-1
CASSQDYSVGTEAFF
TGCGCCAGCAGCCAAGACTACTCAGTCGGAACTGAAGCTTTCTTT
>TRBV7-7|-|-|TRBJ2-1
CASSLGSHYNEQFF
TGTGCTAGCAGCTTAGGGTCCCACTACAATGAGCAGTTCTTC
>TRBV29-1|-|-|TRBJ1-3
CSVEWVRGGNTIYF
TGCAGCGTTGAATGGGTCAGGGGTGGAAACACCATATATTTT
>TRBV15|few|-|TRBJ1-2
CATSTFKGFDGYTF
TGTGCCACCAGCACTTTCAAGGGCTTCGATGGCTACACCTTC
>TRBV24-1|few|TRBD1|TRBJ1-1
CATKGQPNTEAFF
TGTGCCACAAAGGGACAGCCGAACACTGAAGCTTTCTTT
>TRBV29-1|few|TRBD1|TRBJ1-2
CSIGGGTGRPYGYTF
TGCAGCATCGGAGGTGGGACAGGCCGACCATATGGCTACACCTTC
>TRBV10-3|-|-|TRBJ2-5
CAISDLGGEETQYF
TGTGCCATCAGTGATTTGGGGGGAGAAGAGACCCAGTACTTC
>TRBV20-1|-|TRBD1|TRBJ1-5
CSATDRVGQPQHF
TGCAGTGCCACGGACAGGGTGGGTCAGCCCCAGCATTTT
>TRBV29-1|-|TRBD1|TRBJ1-4
CSVLVGGGGEKLFF
TGCAGCGTCTTGGTCGGAGGGGGCGGTGAAAAACTGTTTTTT
>TRBV11-3|-|-|TRBJ2-7
CASSLDGRLSDPSYEQYF
TGTGCCAGCAGCCTCGACGGCCGACTCTCAGACCCCTCCTACGAGCAGTACTTC
>TRBV4-2|-|-|TRBJ2-5
CTSSATSGSAREQYF
TGTACCAGCAGCGCCACGAGTGGATCAGCTCGGGAGCAGTACTTC
>TRBV7-9|few|-|TRBJ1-2
CASRSTHNYGYTF
TGTGCCAGCAGGTCGACCCATAACTATGGCTACACCTTC
>TRBV7-2|-|TRBD1|TRBJ1-1
CASSTGTATNTEAFF
TGTGCCAGCAGCACAGGGACAGCCACGAACACTGAAGCTTTCTTT
>TRBV20-1|few|-|TRBJ2-3
CSATTNTDTQYF
TGCAGTGCTACCACGAACACAGATACGCAGTATTTT
>TRBV5-1|few|TRBD1|TRBJ2-7
CASSGGTGGLYEQYF
TGCGCCAGCAGCGGAGGGACAGGGGGCTTATACGAGCAGTACTTC
>TRBV6-5|-|-|TRBJ1-4
CASSSYYRATNEKLFF
TGTGCCAGCAGCTCATATTACAGGGCAACTAATGAAAAACTGTTTTTT
>TRBV27|few|-|TRBJ1-2
CASSFTQADYGYTF
TGTGCCAGCAGTTTTACGCAGGCGGACTATGGCTACACCTTC